This is a list of T cell receptor beta chains from one sample in a study of T-cell reconstitution after alpha-beta-depleted transplantation in children. Using its own MiXCR run on the PCR reads, TCRdb lists one record per CDR3 protein. The top ten hold around 44% of the sample, which has around 230,000 distinct CDR3 sequences, around a sixth seen once. Source: PBMCs, mostly from graft donor cells, taken 360 days after TCRalphabeta/CD19-depleted stem cell transplant. The receptors here all came from a male patient under 10 years old who had a stem cell transplant for acute lymphoblastic leukemia, so the T cells may come from the graft donor. Both conserved end residues are part of each CDR3. D genes are given only for firm matches. A row's size may be missing; if present it is once, few, many or a size class.

D gene	V gene	clone size	J gene	CDR3 protein
.	TRBV5-5	.	TRBJ2-5	CASSLIRGQETQYF
TRBD2	TRBV27	.	TRBJ2-2	CASSPIAGVNTGELFF
.	TRBV29-1	.	TRBJ1-1	CSVEDRDEAFF
TRBD1	TRBV6-2/TRBV6-3	few	TRBJ2-7	CASSPLWDRSLPYEQYF
.	TRBV12-3/TRBV12-4	many	TRBJ1-1	CASSPRQNTEAFF
.	TRBV29-1	few	TRBJ1-1	CSVEDHGEVNTEAFF
.	TRBV29-1	few	TRBJ2-2	CSVEDLRAAAGELFF
TRBD2	TRBV20-1	.	TRBJ2-1	CSARDQRGVYNEQFF
TRBD1	TRBV12-3/TRBV12-4	.	TRBJ2-5	CASSFIGGRGETQYF
TRBD2	TRBV12-3/TRBV12-4	.	TRBJ2-3	CASERGEADTQYF
TRBD1	TRBV29-1	.	TRBJ2-1	CSASPRDRVYNEQFF
.	TRBV29-1	many	TRBJ2-3	CSVEDRATDTQYF
.	TRBV7-3	few	TRBJ2-7	CASSLNHQGTYEQYF
TRBD1	TRBV12-3/TRBV12-4	.	TRBJ1-1	CASSGDRKNTEAFF
.	TRBV15	.	TRBJ2-2	CATRSWGDANTGELFF
TRBD1	TRBV5-1	.	TRBJ1-2	CASSIEGTGGYGYTF
TRBD1	TRBV11-2	once	TRBJ2-2	CASSSTHRDRGAGELFF
.	TRBV12-3/TRBV12-4	once	TRBJ2-5	CASRINRRGLAHQETQYF
TRBD2	TRBV20-1	.	TRBJ2-5	CSAFYPSGGKETQYF
TRBD2	TRBV9	.	TRBJ2-1	CASSVGTSGVGFYNEQFF
.	TRBV27	.	TRBJ2-7	CASSFVRGVDEQYF
.	TRBV7-8	.	TRBJ2-5	CASSLAVVDPGETQYF
.	TRBV5-1	.	TRBJ1-1	CASSRDTNTEAFF
.	TRBV27	.	TRBJ2-3	CASSLAATDTQYF
TRBD2	TRBV5-1	.	TRBJ2-5	CASSFDPRDYISQETQYF
.	TRBV11-2	few	TRBJ1-1	CASSPTLGKAVTEAFF
.	TRBV5-1	few	TRBJ2-2	CASSLAVLENTGELFF
.	TRBV7-8	.	TRBJ2-2	CASSLDLGDTGELFF
TRBD1	TRBV20-1	.	TRBJ2-7	CSAGDPGGRYYAEQYF
.	TRBV7-9	once	TRBJ2-7	CASSPTEPDYEQYF
.	TRBV7-2	few	TRBJ2-5	CASSLAGQSETQYF
TRBD1	TRBV10-2	few	TRBJ2-3	CASSGDRGTDTQYF